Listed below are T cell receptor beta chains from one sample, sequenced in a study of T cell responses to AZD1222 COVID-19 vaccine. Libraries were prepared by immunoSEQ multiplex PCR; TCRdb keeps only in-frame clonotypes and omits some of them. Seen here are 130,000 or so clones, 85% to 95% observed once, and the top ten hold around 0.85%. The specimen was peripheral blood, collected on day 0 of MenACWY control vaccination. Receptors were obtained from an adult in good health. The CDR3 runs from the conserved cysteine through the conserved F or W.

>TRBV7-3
CASSLVGQENSPLHF
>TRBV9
CASRLRTGQGADGYTF
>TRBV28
CASSSSGSEYEQYF
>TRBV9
CASSVGGDGSNQPQHF
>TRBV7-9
CASSYPGTSLRDEQFF
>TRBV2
CASSELGTGYGYTF
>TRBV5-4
CASSLGGSNQPQHF
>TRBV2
CASSPGPNQDSSYEQYF
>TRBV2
CASGERANYGYTF
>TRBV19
CASSPTDRRSGNTIYF
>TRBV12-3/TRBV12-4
CASSLKDQPQHF
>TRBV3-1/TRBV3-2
CASSPTPGGHAYEQYF
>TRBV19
CASSEGRTEAFF
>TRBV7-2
CASSQKRGGFSETQYF
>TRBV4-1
CASSQDIWGNGYTF
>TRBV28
CASGSATNEKLFF
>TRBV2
CASSEGRVLPLHF
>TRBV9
CASSVGPDGFTEAFF
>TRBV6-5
CASSQGRTYGYTF
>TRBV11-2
CASRPGLNYAHYGYTF
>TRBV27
CASSFGLAGDNQWDTQYF
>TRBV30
CAWKSGAYNEQFF
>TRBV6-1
CASSEWGRDQPQHF
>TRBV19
CASRDRGNQPQHF
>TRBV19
CASSSKATGTYEQYF
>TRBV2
CASSEGQPSSPLHF
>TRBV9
CASRGDFRRSSGANVLTF
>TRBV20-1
CSASRIGQSNQPQHF
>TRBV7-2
CASSFPPNTEAFF
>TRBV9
CASSVAMGRETQYF
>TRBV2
CASSGTGSTGELFF
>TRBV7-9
CASSLDTDTQYF
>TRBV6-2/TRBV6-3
CASSYGGAETDTQYF
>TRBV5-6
CASIYALGSSYEQYF
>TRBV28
CASREGRYGYTF
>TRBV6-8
CASSLGWGSGNTIYF
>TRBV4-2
CASSQDLGGTGELFF
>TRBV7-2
CASSSTGWGNEQFF
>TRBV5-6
CASSLGAGGLETQYF
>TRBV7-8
CASSARLAGVSTDTQYF
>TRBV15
CATSSQGARYGYTF
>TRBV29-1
CSVEAAAYEQYF
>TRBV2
CASSTRQSSTNEQFF
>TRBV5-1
CASSYGTAEATTNEKLFF
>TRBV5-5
CASKSGTVNTEAFF
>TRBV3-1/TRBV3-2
CASSLSDRNQETQYF
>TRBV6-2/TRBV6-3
CASSYPSSHRETQYF
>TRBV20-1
CSASFDEQFF
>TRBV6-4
CASSEVSGDTGELFF
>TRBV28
CATSTLLAAQYF